These T cell receptor beta chains were read from a single sample in a study of regulatory T cells in long-lasting Graves disease. TCRdb re-derived calls from the multiplex PCR reads in MiXCR, one entry per CDR3 protein. Of roughly 400,000 distinct CDR3 sequences listed, around 21% are singletons. The sample consisted of peripheral blood mononuclear cells (PBMCs), taken when the disease was refractory, from a patient treated with antithyroid drugs. Source of these receptors: a female donor with Graves disease. Both conserved end residues are part of each CDR3. A D gene is named only where the DNA matches it firmly. The size of a clone is reported for some rows only, either as once, few or many, or as a class for expanded clones.

V gene	J gene	clone size	D gene	CDR3 protein	CDR3 DNA
TRBV3-1	TRBJ2-2	.	.	CASSPGRAGELFF	TGTGCCAGCAGCCCCGGGCGGGCCGGGGAGCTGTTTTTT
TRBV28	TRBJ2-7	many	TRBD1	CASSARQGPYEQYF	TGTGCCAGCAGTGCCCGACAGGGGCCCTACGAGCAGTACTTC
TRBV4-3	TRBJ1-5	.	TRBD1	CASSQNRGRYQPQHF	TGCGCCAGCAGCCAGAACAGGGGAAGATATCAGCCCCAGCATTTT
TRBV12-3/TRBV12-4	TRBJ1-3	few	.	CASTDRSSGNTIYF	TGTGCCAGCACTGACAGATCCTCTGGAAACACCATATATTTT
TRBV20-1	TRBJ1-6	few	TRBD1	CSARRQGSVNNSPLHF	TGCAGTGCTAGAAGACAGGGGTCGGTCAATAATTCACCCCTCCACTTT
TRBV7-2	TRBJ2-5	many	.	CASSPLGGLEQETQYF	TGTGCCAGCAGCCCCCTAGGTGGGCTGGAACAAGAGACCCAGTACTTC
TRBV27	TRBJ2-7	many	.	CASSFGGDSYEQYF	TGTGCCAGCAGTTTTGGAGGGGACTCCTACGAGCAGTACTTC
TRBV19	TRBJ2-7	.	TRBD1	CATGTGGYEQYF	TGTGCCACCGGGACAGGGGGCTACGAGCAGTACTTC
TRBV7-8	TRBJ1-5	many	.	CASSSTDKGHLQPQHF	TGTGCCAGCAGCTCAACCGATAAGGGACATCTCCAGCCCCAGCATTTT
TRBV30	TRBJ2-2	.	.	CAWRKAPVNTGELFF	TGTGCCTGGAGAAAGGCTCCAGTCAACACCGGGGAGCTGTTTTTT
TRBV29-1	TRBJ2-7	.	TRBD2	CSVVPGLAGGPGEQYF	TGCAGCGTTGTCCCGGGACTAGCGGGAGGGCCCGGGGAGCAGTACTTC
TRBV5-6	TRBJ1-3	.	.	CASSTKPGHTPGNTIYF	TGTGCCAGCAGCACGAAACCGGGACACACACCTGGAAACACCATATATTTT
TRBV7-2	TRBJ1-1	.	.	CASSFQTVNTEAFF	TGTGCCAGCAGCTTCCAGACAGTGAACACTGAAGCTTTCTTT
TRBV6-2/TRBV6-3	TRBJ2-1	.	TRBD1	CASSSDQGASNEQFF	TGTGCCAGCAGTTCAGACCAGGGGGCGAGCAATGAGCAGTTCTTC
TRBV27	TRBJ2-3	.	.	CASTSELRERTYF	TGTGCCAGCACTTCCGAACTACGTGAACGTACGTATTTT
TRBV9	TRBJ2-3	.	TRBD2	CASSGGLAADLTDTQYF	TGTGCCAGCAGCGGAGGACTAGCGGCTGACCTCACAGATACGCAGTATTTT
TRBV3-1	TRBJ2-3	.	TRBD2	CASSLGRRGDTQYF	TGTGCCAGCAGCCTCGGGAGGAGAGGAGATACGCAGTATTTT
TRBV20-1	TRBJ2-7	few	.	CSARDTASWGYEQYF	TGCAGTGCTAGAGATACAGCATCCTGGGGCTACGAGCAGTACTTC